The 27 T cell receptor beta chains below were found in one sample sequenced in a study of blood T cell repertoires in COVID-19. Assay used: immunoSEQ multiplex PCR; TCRdb lists only in-frame clones, some missing. This table has 200,000 to 250,000 clones, 80% to 90% appearing once. Sequenced material: PBMCs or T cells enriched from blood (not recorded which). The receptors were gathered from a woman between 40 and 55 years old with acute COVID-19.

On this clone: Other nucleotide sequences from this sample produce the same CDR3. The chain combines TRBV18 with TRBJ2-5; no clear D gene. Germline loops: CDR1 KGHSH, CDR2 LQKENI. CDR3 length: 13 residues. Trimming took 2 bases from V and 2 from J, leaving 6 bases between them. The CDR3, as DNA: TGTGCCAGCTCACCAGGGCTACAAGAGACCCAGTACTTC. Its translation: CASSPGLQETQYF.

This chain connects TRBV27 to TRBJ2-3; possibly TRBD2 for D (6 bases). The CDR3 has 15 residues. Germline-derived CDR1 and CDR2 are MNHEY and SMNVEV (reference sequence). V lost 3 bases to trimming and J lost 3 bases, with 13 bases between them. CDR3 DNA sequence: TGTGCCAGCAGTTTGAGGAGGGGAAGTACAGATACGCAGTATTTT. Protein product: CASSLRRGSTDTQYF.

The V call is TRBV27, the J call TRBJ2-1; D ambiguous. V gave up 8 bases and J gave up 2 bases, with 16 bases separating them. Germline loops: CDR1 MNHEY, CDR2 SMNVEV (reference sequence). This CDR3 is built from 15 residues. CDR3 bases: TGTGCCAGCTCCCGCCCGGGTCTTACCTACAATGAGCAGTTCTTC. Its protein product is CASSRPGLTYNEQFF.

This CDR3 is CASSSVGGIKTQYF. For the CDR3, the DNA is TGTGCCAGCAGCTCGGTAGGGGGCATCAAGACCCAGTACTTC. V usage is TRBV5-4 and J usage is TRBJ2-5; 7 positions agree with TRBD1. Per the germline V gene, CDR1 is SGHNT and CDR2 is YYREEE (reference sequence). The CDR3 is 14 residues long. Trimming took 3 bases from V and 6 from J; bases not matched to a gene: 8.

J is TRBJ2-1 and V is TRBV6-5; D may be TRBD1 (6 bases). Germline-derived CDR1 and CDR2 are MNHEY and SVGAGI. CDR3 length: 15 amino acids. The V and J ends lost 6 bases and 6 bases respectively, with 18 bases between them. DNA for the CDR3: TGTGCCAGCAGGACCCCCAGGGGAACTGGCAATGAGCAGTTCTTC. Amino acid sequence: CASRTPRGTGNEQFF.

This clone is a singleton in its sample. The CDR3 is CASSLVSFTGELFF. The CDR3 nucleotides read TGTGCCAGCAGCCTCGTCTCTTTCACCGGGGAGCTGTTTTTT. The chain joins TRBV3-1 (or the pseudogene TRBV3-2) to TRBJ2-2; no firm D call. The V end lost 4 bases, the J end lost 4 bases, and 10 bases lay between the germline ends. The length of the CDR3 is 14 residues. The germline CDR1 and CDR2 sequences are LGHDT and YNNKEL (reference sequence).

This clone was counted once. The V and J genes are TRBV2 and TRBJ2-1, with 9 bases fitting TRBD1. J gave up 1 base and V 5 bases, and 3 bases lay outside the gene matches. The CDR3 length is 15 residues. Germline V gene sequence: CDR1 SNHLY, CDR2 FYNNEI. Here the CDR3 reads CASSRDRESYNEQFF. CDR3 nucleotides: TGTGCCAGCAGTCGGGACAGGGAATCCTACAATGAGCAGTTCTTC.

This sequence joins TRBV4-3 and TRBJ2-1; 10 bases align to TRBD2. The CDR3 length is 17 residues. Per germline, CDR1 LGHNA and CDR2 YSLEER. The J segment lost 8 bases and the V segment lost 1 base, leaving 11 bases of the junction unmatched. The CDR3: CASSQGGAGLARDEQFF. CDR3 nucleotide sequence: TGCGCCAGCAGCCAAGGTGGGGCGGGACTAGCGAGGGATGAGCAGTTCTTC.

The V call is TRBV5-6, the J call TRBJ2-1, with 9 nucleotides matching TRBD2. This CDR3 is built from 15 residues. The germline CDR1 and CDR2 sequences are SGHDT and YYEEEE. The J segment lost 9 bases and the V segment lost 4 bases, leaving 11 bases of the junction unmatched. The CDR3 loop is CASSTLAGRSGEQFF. DNA of the CDR3: TGTGCCAGCAGCACCCTAGCGGGGAGGTCCGGTGAGCAGTTCTTC.

This clone occurred a few times. The chain has TRBV15 and TRBJ2-4; a weak D match, TRBD1 (5 bases). From germline, CDR1 is LNHNV and CDR2 YYDKDF (reference sequence). The CDR3 length is 15 residues. Between the trimmed V and J ends, which lost 0 bases and 2 bases, there was a span of 8 bases. The chain's CDR3 is CATSREQGTKNIQYF. The DNA of the CDR3 is TGTGCCACCAGCAGAGAGCAGGGTACCAAAAACATTCAGTACTTC.

The chain employs TRBV7-9 and TRBJ2-5; 7 nucleotides match TRBD2. The length of the CDR3 is 15 residues. The junction had 6 bases not matched to a gene; V was cut back by 0 bases and J by 5 bases. CDR1 is SEHNR, CDR2 FQNEAQ, per germline (reference sequence). The CDR3 loop reads CASSLAVRGGETQYF. The CDR3 coding sequence is TGTGCCAGCAGCTTAGCGGTACGGGGAGGGGAGACCCAGTACTTC.

This clone was found once. V gene TRBV19 combines with J gene TRBJ2-2; 7 nucleotides agree with TRBD2. From germline, CDR1 is LNHDA and CDR2 SQIVND (reference sequence). V lost 5 bases and J lost 5; bases outside the gene matches: 5. The CDR3 length is 14 residues. CDR3 protein: CASSRAGRTGELFF. The DNA of the CDR3 is TGTGCCAGTAGTCGAGCGGGACGGACCGGGGAGCTGTTTTTT.

J is TRBJ2-1 and V is TRBV2, with a weak D call TRBD2 (5 bases). The germline gives CDR1 SNHLY, CDR2 FYNNEI. The CDR3 covers 14 residues. The germline V and J ends were trimmed by 5 bases and 7 bases, with 15 bases remaining between them. The CDR3: CASSKGLPLNEQFF. The CDR3 DNA follows: TGTGCCAGCAGTAAAGGACTCCCGCTTAATGAGCAGTTCTTC.

V and J are TRBV10-3 and TRBJ2-5, with D perhaps TRBD1 (5 bases). The CDR3 covers 13 residues. The V end lost 4 bases, the J end lost 4 bases, and 10 bases lay between the germline ends. CDR1 and CDR2 from the germline V gene are ENHRY and SYGVKD. The CDR3 DNA is TGTGCCATCAGTGCAGGTGGGGCAGAGACCCAGTACTTC. Residues: CAISAGGAETQYF.

This sequence joins TRBV2 and TRBJ1-3; D gene ambiguous. Looked up from germline, CDR1 is SNHLY and CDR2 is FYNNEI. The V end lost 3 bases, the J end lost 0 bases, and 9 bases lay between the germline ends. This CDR3 comprises 15 residues. CDR3 nucleotide sequence: TGTGCCAGCAGTGAGGCCGCCCGCTCTGGAAACACCATATATTTT. Protein product: CASSEAARSGNTIYF. Full variable domain (rest looked up from reference TRBV2 and TRBJ1-3): EPEVTQTPSHQVTQMGQEVILRCVPISNHLYFYWYRQILGQKVEFLVSFYNNEISEKSEIFDDQFSVERPDGSNFTLKIRSTKLEDSAMYFCASSEAARSGNTIYFGEGSWLTVV.

This clone appeared a few times. This chain joins TRBV7-2 and TRBJ1-6; 9 bases are a match to TRBD1. The V and J ends lost 3 bases and 10 bases, in that order; junction bases with no gene match: 7. This CDR3 has 15 amino acids. Germline V CDR1 and CDR2: SGHTA, FQGNSA. CDR3 DNA sequence: TGTGCCAGCAGCTTCACAGGGGGCCTCAAATCACCCCTCCACTTT. It translates to CASSFTGGLKSPLHF. The full variable domain, rest sourced from reference TRBV7-2 and TRBJ1-6, is GAGVSQSPSNKVTEKGKDVELRCDPISGHTALYWYRQSLGQGLEFLIYFQGNSAPDKSGLPSDRFSAERTGGSVSTLTIQRTQQEDSAVYLCASSFTGGLKSPLHFGNGTRLTVT.

The J gene is TRBJ1-2, the V gene TRBV27; 7 nucleotides match TRBD1. From germline, CDR1 is MNHEY and CDR2 SMNVEV (reference sequence). CDR3 size: 13 residues. Losses at the gene ends were 4 bases for V and 4 bases for J; bases not matched to a gene: 3. Written as DNA, the CDR3 is TGTGCCAGCAGTTCCGACAGGGTCTATGGCTACACCTTC. This codes for CASSSDRVYGYTF.

This clone has only one observation. This same CDR3 is encoded by further DNA sequences in the sample. The chain has TRBV11-2 and TRBJ2-7, with unresolved D. V was trimmed by 3 bases and J by 1 base, leaving 7 bases between them. This CDR3 comprises 13 residues. CDR1 SGHAT and CDR2 FQNNGV come from the germline V gene. The CDR3 region is CASSFGGSYEQYF. In DNA form, the CDR3 reads TGTGCCAGCAGCTTCGGTGGTTCCTACGAGCAGTACTTC.

The V gene is TRBV27, the J gene TRBJ2-5, with 12 nucleotides matching TRBD1. The length of the CDR3 is 18 residues. V shed 4 bases, J shed 5 bases, and the junction held 14 bases outside the gene matches. CDR1 MNHEY and CDR2 SMNVEV come from the germline V gene (reference sequence). CDR3 sequence reads: CASSWVRSGTGGRETQYF. The CDR3, as DNA: TGTGCCAGCAGTTGGGTACGCTCCGGGACAGGGGGCCGGGAGACCCAGTACTTC.

The rearrangement uses TRBV2 and TRBJ2-4, with a possible D match to TRBD2 (6 bases). CDR3 length equals 13 residues. Trimming left V 11 bases short and J 0 bases short, with 11 bases between. Germline V gives CDR1 SNHLY, CDR2 FYNNEI. Written as DNA, the CDR3 is TGTGCCGGAGGAGGGTTAGCCAAAAACATTCAGTACTTC. Its protein product is CAGGGLAKNIQYF.

A word on this clone: Other nucleotide sequences in the sample specify the same CDR3. V usage is TRBV19 and J usage is TRBJ2-7; 9 bases align to TRBD2. The CDR3 has 14 amino acids. V lost 1 base to trimming and J lost 2 bases; unmatched junction nucleotides: 0. Germline V gene data show CDR1 as LNHDA and CDR2 as SQIVND (reference sequence). The CDR3, as DNA: TGTGCCAGTAGTATAGGCGGGAGGGCCTACGAGCAGTACTTC. Protein: CASSIGGRAYEQYF.

This chain links TRBV4-1 with TRBJ1-3; possibly TRBD1 for D (6 bases). The CDR3 consists of 15 residues. Germline CDR1 is MGHRA and CDR2 is YSYEKL. The V and J ends lost 1 base and 2 bases respectively, with 9 bases between them. The CDR3 sequence: CASSQVQGAGNTIYF. For the CDR3, the DNA is TGCGCCAGCAGCCAAGTACAGGGCGCTGGAAACACCATATATTTT.

The chain joins TRBV28 to TRBJ2-7, with 11 bases fitting TRBD2. Losses at the gene ends were 6 bases for V and 4 bases for J; bases not matched to a gene: 8. The CDR3 is 15 residues long. Germline values: CDR1 MDHEN, CDR2 SYDVKM. The CDR3 spells CASSSRLAGRYEQYF. The CDR3 DNA follows: TGTGCCAGCAGCTCCCGACTAGCGGGAAGGTACGAGCAGTACTTC.

The CDR3 sequence: CASRGHSGNTIYF. The CDR3 DNA reads as TGTGCCAGCAGGGGGCACTCTGGAAACACCATATATTTT. The V gene is TRBV27, the J gene TRBJ1-3; tentative D call: TRBD1 (5 bases). The CDR3 is 13 residues long. Trimming took 6 bases from V and 0 from J, leaving 6 bases between them. Germline V CDR1 and CDR2: MNHEY, SMNVEV (reference sequence).

The chain uses TRBV30 and TRBJ2-7, with a tentative D call TRBD1 (5 bases). Germline lookup yields CDR1 GTSNPN and CDR2 SVGIG (reference sequence). The CDR3 totals 16 residues. V was shortened by 3 bases and J by 3 bases, with 21 bases between the two germline ends. This CDR3 is CAWSLQDGVLLYEQYF. The DNA for the CDR3 is TGTGCCTGGAGCTTACAGGATGGGGTCCTTCTCTACGAGCAGTACTTC. Based on the CDR3 plus reference TRBV30 and TRBJ2-7, the full variable domain is SQTIHQWPATLVQPVGSPLSLECTVEGTSNPNLYWYRQAAGRGLQLLFYSVGIGQISSEVPQNLSASRPQDRQFILSSKKLLLSDSGFYLCAWSLQDGVLLYEQYFGPGTRLTVT.

This chain's CDR3 is CASDRSYNEQFF. CDR3 bases: TGTGCCAGTGACAGGTCCTACAATGAGCAGTTCTTC. The V gene is TRBV6-5, the J gene TRBJ2-1; the D gene is possibly TRBD1 (6 bases). There are 12 residues in the CDR3. Between the trimmed V and J ends, which lost 9 bases and 1 base, there was a span of 7 bases. The germline V gene has CDR1 MNHEY and CDR2 SVGAGI.

The rearrangement uses TRBV10-3 and TRBJ1-3, with a weak D call TRBD1 (5 bases). Trimming took off 8 bases at V and 3 bases at J, with 17 bases between the two ends. This CDR3 region has 15 residues. CDR1 is ENHRY and CDR2 is SYGVKD in the germline V gene. CDR3 sequence: CAISTPQGGGNTIYF. The CDR3 bases are TGTGCCATCTCCACCCCCCAGGGAGGTGGAAACACCATATATTTT.